The 32 T cell receptor beta chains presented below share a single source sample, sequenced in a study of neurological immune-mediated disorders. MiXCR, run by TCRdb on the 5' RACE reads, gives a single entry per CDR3 protein. This table has about 46,000 distinct CDR3 sequences, 1.9% appearing once. Material for sequencing was PBMCs. The source is a middle-aged woman with multiple sclerosis.

This clonotype was seen many times. The chain links TRBV5-1 to TRBJ1-2; D is ambiguous. There are 14 residues in the CDR3. The germline V and J ends were trimmed by 4 bases and 2 bases, with 12 bases remaining between them. Germline assignment: CDR1 SGHRS and CDR2 YFSETQ. The CDR3, as DNA: TGCGCCAGCAGCGCCCAGGCCGGGAACTATGGCTACACCTTC. Translated, it gives CASSAQAGNYGYTF. The full variable domain, its missing parts supplied by reference TRBV5-1 and TRBJ1-2, is KAGVTQTPRYLIKTRGQQVTLSCSPISGHRSVSWYQQTPGQGLQFLFEYFSETQRNKGNFPGRFSGRQFSNSRSEMNVSTLELGDSALYLCASSAQAGNYGYTFGSGTRLTVV.

This clonotype occurred many times. The chain links TRBV20-1 to TRBJ1-2; D ambiguous. Germline CDR1 and CDR2: DFQATT and SNEGSKA (reference sequence). Trimming took 0 bases from V and 0 from J, leaving 8 bases between them. The CDR3 runs to 14 residues. DNA for the CDR3: TGCAGTGCTAGAGATCCGGCTTCTAACTATGGCTACACCTTC. Residues: CSARDPASNYGYTF.

There are many counts of this clonotype. The chain is built from TRBV5-6 and TRBJ1-1, with a tentative D call TRBD1 (6 bases). This CDR3 region has 15 residues. The V gene lost 2 bases and the J gene lost 0 bases, with 11 bases spanning the gap. Germline V lookup: CDR1 SGHDT, CDR2 YYEEEE. The CDR3 DNA reads TGTGCCAGCAGCTTAATCGGACAGTTGAACACTGAAGCTTTCTTT. Translated, it gives CASSLIGQLNTEAFF. The full variable domain, completed using reference TRBV5-6 and TRBJ1-1, is DAGVTQSPTHLIKTRGQQVTLRCSPKSGHDTVSWYQQALGQGPQFIFQYYEEEERQRGNFPDRFSGHQFPNYSSELNVNALLLGDSALYLCASSLIGQLNTEAFFGQGTRLTVV.

This clonotype showed up many times. J is TRBJ2-3 and V is TRBV7-3; 14 bases are a match to TRBD2. Germline CDR1 is SGHTA and CDR2 is FQGTGA. V dropped 5 bases and J dropped 4; count of bases not matched to a gene: 5. The CDR3 is made up of 16 amino acids. CDR3 nucleotides: TGTGCCAGCAGCCGGGGACTAGCGGGGGCCGCAGATACGCAGTATTTT. Its translation is CASSRGLAGAADTQYF.

This clonotype occurred many times. The rearrangement links TRBV11-3 to TRBJ1-2; the D gene is possibly TRBD1 (6 bases). V was shortened by 2 bases and J by 3 bases, with 28 bases between the two germline ends. CDR1 is SGHNT and CDR2 is YENEEA in the germline V gene. This CDR3 is built from 20 residues. The CDR3 DNA is TGTGCCAGCAGCTTAAGGCCCCCCCCCCACCGGACAGAAGGGTACTATGGCTACACCTTC. This encodes CASSLRPPPHRTEGYYGYTF.

Many counts were recorded for this clonotype. CDR3 sequence (DNA): TGTGCCAAATCCTTAGGGACAGGGACAGAAACTTTCTTT. Translation gives CAKSLGTGTETFF. This chain connects TRBV12-3 or TRBV12-4 to TRBJ1-1; 9 nucleotides agree with TRBD1. The CDR3 is 13 amino acids. J was trimmed by 12 bases and V by 10 bases; bases with no gene match: 15.

This clonotype was seen repeatedly, ten times or more. The chain uses TRBV12-3 or TRBV12-4 and TRBJ2-7, with TRBD2 identical over 14 bases. This CDR3 comprises 15 residues. V was clipped by 6 bases and J by 9 bases; unmatched bases: 10. CDR3 amino acids: CASSRLAGGLVGQYF. CDR3 nucleotides: TGTGCCAGCAGCCGACTAGCGGGGGGGCTGGTGGGGCAGTACTTC.

There are many counts of this clonotype. V usage is TRBV25-1 and J usage is TRBJ1-2, with D possibly TRBD1 on 5 matching bases. V was trimmed by 6 bases and J by 2 bases, leaving 10 bases between them. The CDR3 contains 13 residues. In germline, CDR1 is MGHDK, CDR2 SYGVNS. CDR3 DNA sequence: TGTGCCAGCAGGCAGACAGCGAACTATGGCTACACCTTC. This gives the protein CASRQTANYGYTF.

This clonotype was picked up many times. J is TRBJ2-1 and V is TRBV29-1, with D possibly being TRBD2 (6 bases). The germline gives CDR1 SQVTM, CDR2 ANQGSEA. V shed 6 bases and J shed 2 bases, with 11 bases lying between them. The CDR3 is 13 residues long. The CDR3 loop is CSVEGSPYNEQFF. The CDR3 bases are TGCAGCGTGGAGGGTTCACCCTACAATGAGCAGTTCTTC.

This clonotype was seen ten or more times. J is TRBJ2-3 and V is TRBV20-1, with 10 bases matching TRBD1. J gave up 3 bases and V 5 bases, and 5 bases lay outside the gene matches. CDR1 and CDR2 (germline): DFQATT, SNEGSKA (reference sequence). This CDR3 has 14 amino acids. The CDR3 loop reads CSARQGAGTDTQYF. The CDR3 coding sequence is TGCAGTGCTCGACAGGGGGCTGGAACAGATACGCAGTATTTT.

The sample holds a few counts of this clonotype. The CDR3 does not end in the conserved phenylalanine or tryptophan, so this is likely a read error. The V and J genes are TRBV5-1 and TRBJ2-3; TRBD1 might be the D (6 bases). The germline V gene encodes CDR1 SGHRS and CDR2 YFSETQ. This CDR3 is built from 16 residues. V was cut by 0 bases and J by 3 bases, with 14 bases left in between. The CDR3 region is CASSLEGETTTDTQYN. The CDR3 DNA reads as TGCGCCAGCAGCTTGGAGGGGGAAACAACAACAGATACGCAGTATAAT.

The table lists this clonotype with many counts. The V gene is TRBV20-1, the J gene TRBJ2-1, with 10 bases that match TRBD1. This CDR3 is built from 15 residues. The J segment lost 3 bases and the V segment lost 6 bases, leaving 8 bases of the junction unmatched. The germline V gene has CDR1 DFQATT and CDR2 SNEGSKA (reference sequence). As DNA, the CDR3 is TGCAGTGCGCCAGATCGGACAGGGGGCTACAATGAGCAGTTCTTC. This gives the protein CSAPDRTGGYNEQFF.

This clonotype appeared many times. The rearrangement links TRBV10-3 to TRBJ2-7, with 8 nucleotides matching TRBD1. The length of the CDR3 is 14 residues. CDR1 is ENHRY, CDR2 SYGVKD, per germline. Losses at the gene ends were 6 bases for V and 4 bases for J; bases not matched to a gene: 8. The CDR3 protein is CAIRGRDRSYEQYF. The CDR3 nucleotides are TGTGCCATCAGGGGACGGGACAGGTCATACGAGCAGTACTTC.

The chain is built from TRBV20-1 and TRBJ1-2; D remains ambiguous. This CDR3 has 13 amino acids. Germline CDR1 and CDR2: DFQATT and SNEGSKA (reference sequence). V lost 6 bases to trimming and J lost 5 bases, with 16 bases between them. CDR3 residues: CSALEGVVYGYTF. Here the CDR3 DNA reads TGCAGTGCCCTGGAGGGTGTAGTATATGGCTACACCTTC.

There are many counts of this clonotype. J is TRBJ1-4 and V is TRBV5-1, with 9 bases fitting TRBD1. The CDR3 is made up of 14 amino acids. Germline CDR1 and CDR2: SGHRS and YFSETQ. V lost 6 bases to trimming and J lost 5 bases; unmatched junction nucleotides: 5. The DNA of the CDR3 is TGCGCCAGCACCTCGGGACAGGGCAATGAAAAACTGTTTTTT. Translation gives CASTSGQGNEKLFF.

This clonotype has ten or more counts. The chain uses TRBV20-1 and TRBJ1-1, with D uncertain. CDR1 is DFQATT, CDR2 SNEGSKA, per germline (reference sequence). The CDR3 extends over 11 amino acids. CDR3 loop: CSSASPGEAFF. The CDR3 DNA reads TGCAGCTCAGCCTCACCGGGTGAAGCTTTCTTT.

This clonotype was seen many times. The chain's CDR3 is CASSSRGNEQFF. In DNA, the CDR3 is TGTGCCAGCAGTTCTCGGGGGAATGAGCAGTTCTTC. The rearrangement joins TRBV6-6 to TRBJ2-1; TRBD2 is a possible D gene (6 bases). This CDR3 spans 12 amino acids. V was cut by 4 bases and J by 7 bases, with 8 bases left in between. Germline V lookup: CDR1 MNHNY, CDR2 SVGAGI (reference sequence).

This clonotype was detected ten times or more. V is TRBV10-3 and J is TRBJ1-5; unclear D gene. The CDR3 is 12 residues long. The ends were cut back, 6 bases at V and 0 bases at J, with 3 bases in the middle. Germline V lookup: CDR1 ENHRY, CDR2 SYGVKD. The CDR3 here is CAISHSNQPQHF. The CDR3 coding sequence is TGTGCCATCAGCCATAGCAATCAGCCCCAGCATTTT.

Many counts were recorded for this clonotype. J is TRBJ1-1 and V is TRBV11-2; no definite D call. The V gene lost 1 base and the J gene lost 7 bases, with 10 bases spanning the gap. Per germline, CDR1 SGHAT and CDR2 FQNNGV. The CDR3 is 13 residues long. The CDR3 coding sequence is TGTGCCAGCAGCTTAGGCTGGCAGAATGAAGCTTTCTTT. It is translated as CASSLGWQNEAFF.

The chain has TRBV20-1 and TRBJ2-5; D is tentatively TRBD1 or TRBD2 (5 bases each). V was cut by 1 base and J by 5 bases, with 11 bases left in between. This CDR3 has 13 residues. The germline CDR1 and CDR2 sequences are DFQATT and SNEGSKA (reference sequence). The CDR3 loop is CSARVRGGETQYF. The CDR3 region has the DNA TGCAGTGCTAGAGTAAGGGGCGGGGAGACCCAGTACTTC.

Ten or more counts support this clonotype. The CDR3 loop is CASRPRTGFGEKLFF. CDR3 DNA: TGTGCCAGCAGGCCAAGGACAGGGTTTGGAGAAAAACTGTTTTTT. V and J are TRBV7-2 and TRBJ1-4, with 8 bases aligning to TRBD1. CDR1 is SGHTA and CDR2 is FQGNSA in the germline V gene. The CDR3 spans 15 residues. The junction had 11 bases not matched to a gene; V was cut back by 6 bases and J by 8 bases.

This clonotype was seen at least ten times. The chain recombines TRBV4-1 with TRBJ1-5, with a possible D match to TRBD1 (6 bases). V was pared by 5 bases and J by 4 bases, with 18 bases between. The germline V gene encodes CDR1 MGHRA and CDR2 YSYEKL. This CDR3 is 16 amino acids long. CDR3 protein: CASSSAARGRNQPQHF. The CDR3 DNA reads TGCGCCAGCAGCTCAGCCGCCAGGGGAAGGAATCAGCCCCAGCATTTT.

This clonotype showed up many times. The chain employs TRBV25-1 and TRBJ1-5; D is ambiguous. Trimming left V 0 bases short and J 4 bases short, with 1 base between. The CDR3 is made up of 12 amino acids. Germline CDR1 is MGHDK and CDR2 is SYGVNS. The CDR3 sequence is CASSEYNQPQHF. In DNA form, the CDR3 reads TGTGCCAGCAGTGAATATAATCAGCCCCAGCATTTT.

This clonotype has at least ten counts. DNA of the CDR3: TGTGCCAGCAGTAACGAACCCCGGGGGGCTAGCACAGATACGCAGTATTTT. It specifies CASSNEPRGASTDTQYF. This chain joins TRBV7-8 and TRBJ2-3; possible D gene TRBD2, 7 bases. Germline-derived CDR1 and CDR2 are SGHVS and FQNEAQ. V lost 6 bases and J lost 0, with 19 bases in between. The CDR3 is 17 amino acids.

In this sample, this clonotype turned up many times. The chain is built from TRBV18 and TRBJ1-1; D not resolved. Germline values: CDR1 KGHSH, CDR2 LQKENI. The CDR3 contains 13 residues. V was trimmed by 2 bases and J by 5 bases, leaving 9 bases between them. The CDR3 nucleotides are TGTGCCAGCTCACCAGAACGCAGGACTGAAGCTTTCTTT. It yields the protein CASSPERRTEAFF.

This clonotype has at least ten counts. The genes are TRBV10-3 and TRBJ1-2, with D uncertain. The CDR3 covers 13 residues. Germline V gene data show CDR1 as ENHRY and CDR2 as SYGVKD. Deletions cut 7 bases from V and 1 base from J, with 10 bases between. CDR3 in DNA: TGTGCCATCACCCCTGAGATTAACTATGGCTACACCTTC. It specifies CAITPEINYGYTF.

This clonotype counts as medium-sized. V is TRBV29-1 and J is TRBJ2-7, with D hard to call. There are 11 residues in the CDR3. Germline CDR1 and CDR2: SQVTM and ANQGSEA. V lost 5 bases and J 6 bases, leaving 11 bases between the germline ends. In DNA form, the CDR3 reads TGCAGCGTTTTGACCGCCGCCGAGCAGTACTTC. Protein sequence: CSVLTAAEQYF.

This clonotype was recorded many times. V gene TRBV14 combines with J gene TRBJ2-5; D may match TRBD1 or TRBD2 (5 bases each). CDR3 length: 15 amino acids. CDR1 is SGHDN and CDR2 is FVKESK in the germline V gene. Deletions cut 6 bases from V and 5 bases from J, with 19 bases between. The CDR3 reads CASSPFDGWGETQYF. The DNA of the CDR3 is TGTGCCAGCAGTCCCTTCGACGGCTGGGGGGAGACCCAGTACTTC.

This clonotype came up many times. The chain employs TRBV20-1 and TRBJ1-1; possible D gene TRBD1, 6 bases. Germline-derived CDR1 and CDR2 are DFQATT and SNEGSKA (reference sequence). V lost 5 bases, J lost 1 base, and 8 bases lay in between. The CDR3 is made up of 12 amino acids. CDR3 in amino acids: CSAAGQNTEAFF. The CDR3 DNA reads as TGCAGTGCTGCGGGACAGAACACTGAAGCTTTCTTT.

This clonotype was recorded at least ten times. This chain connects TRBV4-1 to TRBJ1-5, with 8 bases fitting TRBD1. Germline CDR1 is MGHRA and CDR2 is YSYEKL. Trimming removed 3 bases from V and 3 bases from J; junction bases left unmatched: 4. The CDR3 is made up of 15 amino acids. Here the CDR3 DNA reads TGCGCCAGCAGCCATGCGGACAGGGACAATCAGCCCCAGCATTTT. It is translated as CASSHADRDNQPQHF.

This clonotype appeared many times. This chain joins TRBV20-1 and TRBJ1-3, with D unresolved. The V gene's germline CDR1 is DFQATT and CDR2 SNEGSKA (reference sequence). V was trimmed by 6 bases and J by 4 bases, leaving 10 bases between them. The CDR3 loop spans 12 amino acids. DNA of the CDR3: TGCAGTGCCCCCCTCAGAGGAAACACCATATATTTT. Translated: CSAPLRGNTIYF.

This clonotype showed up many times. The chain recombines TRBV11-2 with TRBJ1-2; tentatively, D is TRBD1 (5 bases). V lost 2 bases and J 4 bases, leaving 11 bases between the germline ends. Germline lookup yields CDR1 SGHAT and CDR2 FQNNGV. The CDR3 runs to 14 residues. DNA of the CDR3: TGTGCCAGCAGCTTACAGACAGCTAGCTATGGCTACACCTTC. It encodes CASSLQTASYGYTF.